This T cell receptor beta chain was recorded in a study of response to subunit inactivated influenza vaccine listed by TCRdb under 2018. Background on the whole study: Deep quantitative T cell receptor repertoire profiling was used in the study to track responses to a trivalent subunit inactivated influenza vaccine. On the study overall, not on this receptor specifically: The authors proposed that each seasonal influenza vaccination may bring in only a limited number of new T cells.

As concerns this clonotype: Its antigen is still unknown. Per-base qualities were not stored, and no clone one base away is much larger.

Libraries were built with RT-PCR. The instrument was an Illumina HiSeq 2500. Clones were called with MiXCR by TCRdb after fastp trimmed the public reads at Q25, and only in-frame beta chains were retained. CDR3 protein sequences are deduplicated, and each keeps its most common genes and DNA. The sample has around 530,000 distinct CDR3 sequences on record, approximately 15% of them singletons. The top ten clones comprise approximately 3% of the sample. This clonotype was obtained from a man aged 45 to 75 who received an inactivated influenza vaccine. Donor details come from another sample of the same person, matched by shared clones. The sample in question was CD4+ T cells sorted from PBMCs, obtained about 23 months after vaccination.

The CDR3 in this case is CASSYPRTSGNEQFF. The DNA reads as follows: TGTGCCAGCAGTTACCCAAGGACTAGCGGCAATGAGCAGTTCTTC. The chain is assembled from TRBV6-2 or TRBV6-3 and TRBJ2-1, with 10 bases aligning to TRBD2. There are 15 amino acids in the CDR3, from cysteine to phenylalanine inclusive. Only the CDR3 region is kept as DNA, spanning 45 bases read in frame from base 1. Trimming removed 2 bases from V and 6 bases from J; the gene matches leave 4 bases unexplained. CDR1 is given as MNHEY and CDR2 as SVGEGT, both from the germline V gene.